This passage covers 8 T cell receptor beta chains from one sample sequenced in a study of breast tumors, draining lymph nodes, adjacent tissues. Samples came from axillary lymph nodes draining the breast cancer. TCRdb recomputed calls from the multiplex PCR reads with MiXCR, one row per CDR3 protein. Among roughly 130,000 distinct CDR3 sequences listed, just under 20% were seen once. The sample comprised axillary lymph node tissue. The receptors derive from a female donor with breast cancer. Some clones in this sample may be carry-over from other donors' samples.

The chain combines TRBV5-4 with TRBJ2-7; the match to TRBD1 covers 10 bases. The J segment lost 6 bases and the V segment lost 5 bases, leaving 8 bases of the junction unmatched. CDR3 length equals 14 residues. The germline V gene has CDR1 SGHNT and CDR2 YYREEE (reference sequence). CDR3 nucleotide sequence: TGTGCCAGCAGTTTTGGGACAGGGGAATTCGAGCAGTACTTC. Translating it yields CASSFGTGEFEQYF.

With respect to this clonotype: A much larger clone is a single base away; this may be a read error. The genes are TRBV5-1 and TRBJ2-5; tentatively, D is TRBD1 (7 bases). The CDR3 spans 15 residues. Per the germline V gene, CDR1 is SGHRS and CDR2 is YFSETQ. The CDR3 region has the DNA TGCGCCAGCACCAGACAGGGAGGAGACCAAGGGACCCAGTACTTC. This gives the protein CASTRQGGDQGTQYF. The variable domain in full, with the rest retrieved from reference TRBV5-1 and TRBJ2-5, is KAGVTQTPRYLIKTRGQQVTLSCSPISGHRSVSWYQQTPGQGLQFLFEYFSETQRNKGNFPGRFSGRQFSNSRSEMNVSTLELGDSALYLCASTRQGGDQGTQYFGPGTRLLVL.

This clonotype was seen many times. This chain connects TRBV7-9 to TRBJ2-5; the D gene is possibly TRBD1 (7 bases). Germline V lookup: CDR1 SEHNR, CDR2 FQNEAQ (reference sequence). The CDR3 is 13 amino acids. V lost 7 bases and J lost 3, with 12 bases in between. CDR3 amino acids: CASTRGAEETQYF. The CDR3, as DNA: TGTGCCAGCACCAGGGGGGCGGAAGAGACCCAGTACTTC.

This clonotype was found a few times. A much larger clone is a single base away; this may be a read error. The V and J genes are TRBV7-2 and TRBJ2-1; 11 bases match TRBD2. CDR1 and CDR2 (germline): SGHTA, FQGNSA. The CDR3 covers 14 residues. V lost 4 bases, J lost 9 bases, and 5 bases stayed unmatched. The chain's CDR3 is CASSYLAGGVEQFF. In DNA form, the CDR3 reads TGTGCCAGCAGCTACTTAGCGGGAGGGGTTGAGCAGTTCTTC.

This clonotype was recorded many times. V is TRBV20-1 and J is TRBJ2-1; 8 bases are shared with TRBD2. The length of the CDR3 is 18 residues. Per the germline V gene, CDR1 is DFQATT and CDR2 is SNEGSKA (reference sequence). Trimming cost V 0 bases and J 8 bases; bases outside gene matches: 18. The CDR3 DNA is TGCAGTGCTAGAGACGGGCTGACTAAAAGCGGGAGATTGGATGAGCAGTTCTTC. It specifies CSARDGLTKSGRLDEQFF.

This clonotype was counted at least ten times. This CDR3 is CASSLVASGQETQYF. The CDR3 coding sequence is TGCGCCAGCAGCTTGGTCGCGTCAGGCCAAGAGACCCAGTACTTC. The chain has TRBV5-1 and TRBJ2-5; D ambiguous. The CDR3 sequence is 15 residues long. Germline V gene sequence: CDR1 SGHRS, CDR2 YFSETQ. Trimming cost V 0 bases and J 1 base, with 10 bases left between them.

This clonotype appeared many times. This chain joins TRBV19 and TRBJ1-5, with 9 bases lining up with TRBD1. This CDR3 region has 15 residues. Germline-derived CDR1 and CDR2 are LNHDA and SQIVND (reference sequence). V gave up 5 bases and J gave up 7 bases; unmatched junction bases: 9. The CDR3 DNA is TGTGCCAGTAGTCCCGGACAGGGGAGAGGGCAGCCCCAGCATTTT. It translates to CASSPGQGRGQPQHF.

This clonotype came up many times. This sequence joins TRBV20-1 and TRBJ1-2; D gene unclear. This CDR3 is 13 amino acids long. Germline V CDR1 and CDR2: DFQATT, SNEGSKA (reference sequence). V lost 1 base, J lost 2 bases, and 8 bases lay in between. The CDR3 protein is CSARGPGNYGYTF. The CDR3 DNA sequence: TGCAGTGCTAGAGGTCCAGGAAACTATGGCTACACCTTC.